Shown below are 4 T cell receptor beta chains from a single sample sequenced in a study of T cells after yellow fever vaccination. Using its own MiXCR run on the 5' RACE reads, TCRdb lists one record per CDR3 protein. The sample contains some 600,000 distinct CDR3 sequences, approximately 13% of which appear only once. Sequencing used PBMCs, obtained on the day of the yellow fever booster vaccination. Every receptor here comes from a man aged 30 to 45 who received the YFV17D yellow fever vaccine.

This chain connects TRBV6-5 to TRBJ2-7; 10 nucleotides match TRBD2. The CDR3 is 16 amino acids. In germline, CDR1 is MNHEY, CDR2 SVGAGI. Trimming removed 4 bases from V and 5 bases from J; junction bases left unmatched: 11. This chain's CDR3 is CASSSTSGNSLNEQYF. CDR3 bases: TGTGCCAGCAGTTCCACTAGCGGGAACTCTCTGAACGAGCAGTACTTC.

The V call is TRBV2, the J call TRBJ2-3, with 9 bases aligning to TRBD1. CDR1 and CDR2 from the germline V gene are SNHLY and FYNNEI. With V trimmed by 7 bases and J by 1 base, 6 bases remained unmatched. This CDR3 spans 15 amino acids. The CDR3 DNA reads TGTGCCAGCACTCCGGGACAGGGACGCACAGATACGCAGTATTTT. Residues: CASTPGQGRTDTQYF.

This clonotype turned up a few times. The J gene is TRBJ1-5, the V gene TRBV12-3 or TRBV12-4, with D perhaps TRBD1 (6 bases). V lost 3 bases and J 5 bases, leaving 11 bases between the germline ends. CDR3 size: 14 residues. DNA of the CDR3: TGTGCCAGCAGTTTCGGATCAGGGGATCAGCCCCAGCATTTT. Its protein product is CASSFGSGDQPQHF.

This clonotype came up a few times. The chain has TRBV12-3 or TRBV12-4 and TRBJ2-1; D gene unclear. Trimming stripped 7 bases from V and 8 bases from J, with 12 bases between. This CDR3 is 12 amino acids long. The CDR3 spells CASTVLGYEQFF. CDR3 nucleotides: TGTGCCAGCACCGTCTTGGGGTATGAGCAGTTCTTC.